This TCR beta chain was recovered during a study of cytomegalovirus exposure and HLA in healthy donors. Measured with immunoSEQ multiplex PCR; TCRdb has only the in-frame clones, and not every one. The sample consists of about 98,000 clones, around 96% of them appearing once. The germline CDR1 and CDR2 sequences are MNHNS and SASEGT. CDR3 length equals 14 residues. Trimming pared 6 bases from V and 1 base from J, leaving 10 bases between. The donors were in the roughly 120-subject validation cohort; that cohort was separate from the roughly 680-subject first cohort. The chain employs TRBV6-1 and TRBJ1-3; possible D gene TRBD1, 6 bases. This TCR came from a woman between 18 and 30 years old in good health and CMV-seronegative. Sequenced: PBMCs. The CDR3 here is CASSGDISGNTIYF. Here the CDR3 DNA reads TGTGCCAGCAGCGGGGACATTTCTGGAAACACCATATATTTT.